These 31 T cell receptor beta chains originate from one sample sequenced in a study of shared clonotypes between healthy human individuals. This table comes from immunoSEQ multiplex PCR, and its TCRdb copy is limited to in-frame clones, with some not included. The table has millions of clones, just over 90% seen once. Sequenced material: naive CD4+ T cells from PBMCs. Subset defined: CD45RA+ positively selected. These receptors all stem from a man aged 18-30 years in good health. Some clones in this sample may be carry-over from other donors' samples.

The chain has TRBV4-1 and TRBJ1-3, with 8 bases lining up with TRBD1. Looked up from germline, CDR1 is MGHRA and CDR2 is YSYEKL. This CDR3 has 17 residues. Losses at the gene ends were 3 bases for V and 0 bases for J; bases not matched to a gene: 7. CDR3 sequence reads: CASSQPRQGSSGNTIYF. For the CDR3, the DNA is TGCGCCAGCAGCCAGCCCAGACAGGGGAGCTCTGGAAACACCATATATTTT.

V is TRBV9 and J is TRBJ2-1, with TRBD1 as a possible D gene (5 bases). The CDR3 extends over 17 amino acids. V was clipped by 0 bases and J by 5 bases, with 18 bases between them. The V gene's germline CDR1 is SGDLS and CDR2 YYNGEE. In DNA, the CDR3 is TGTGCCAGCAGCGTAGCTCGAGGTAGTGGGGCGGACAATGAGCAGTTCTTC. It translates to CASSVARGSGADNEQFF.

The genes are TRBV5-1 and TRBJ2-7; 12 bases map to TRBD2. CDR1 SGHRS and CDR2 YFSETQ come from the germline V gene. The ends lost 7 bases at V and 2 bases at J; junction bases unmatched: 4. The CDR3 is 14 amino acids. For the CDR3, the DNA is TGCGCCAGCGGACGGACTAGCGGGACCTACGAGCAGTACTTC. Translated, it gives CASGRTSGTYEQYF.

This sequence joins TRBV28 and TRBJ2-2, with 8 bases that match TRBD2. Germline lookup yields CDR1 MDHEN and CDR2 SYDVKM. Trimming took 7 bases from V and 6 from J; bases not matched to a gene: 10. This CDR3 is 15 amino acids long. Here the CDR3 DNA reads TGTGCCAGCAACACCGGGAGGGCCAATGCCGGGGAGCTGTTTTTT. It codes for CASNTGRANAGELFF.

The chain has TRBV12-5 and TRBJ1-1, with D hard to call. This CDR3 has 15 amino acids. The V and J ends lost 0 bases and 6 bases respectively, with 14 bases between them. The germline V gene encodes CDR1 LGHNT and CDR2 FRNRAP. CDR3 residues: CASGLVQGLMAEAFF. The CDR3 region has the DNA TGTGCTAGTGGTTTGGTCCAAGGATTGATGGCTGAAGCTTTCTTT.

The chain's CDR3 is CASSFGLAGGDEQFF. CDR3 nucleotides: TGTGCCAGCAGCTTTGGGCTAGCGGGAGGAGATGAGCAGTTCTTC. The chain recombines TRBV7-9 with TRBJ2-1, with TRBD2 matching over 11 bases. This CDR3 contains 15 residues. The V and J ends lost 3 bases and 8 bases, in that order; junction bases with no gene match: 6. The germline V gene encodes CDR1 SEHNR and CDR2 FQNEAQ (reference sequence). Full variable domain (rest looked up from reference TRBV7-9 and TRBJ2-1): DTGVSQNPRHKITKRGQNVTFRCDPISEHNRLYWYRQTLGQGPEFLTYFQNEAQLEKSRLLSDRFSAERPKGSFSTLEIQRTEQGDSAMYLCASSFGLAGGDEQFFGPGTRLTVL.

The chain combines TRBV5-1 with TRBJ2-7; D is perhaps TRBD1 (6 bases). There are 13 residues in the CDR3. Germline CDR1 is SGHRS and CDR2 is YFSETQ. V was trimmed by 6 bases and J by 2 bases, leaving 12 bases between them. The CDR3 DNA sequence: TGCGCCAGCACCCCGGGACAAACCTACGAGCAGTACTTC. Translation gives CASTPGQTYEQYF.

The V gene is TRBV7-3, the J gene TRBJ2-1, with 13 nucleotides matching TRBD2. The trim removed 4 bases at V and 10 bases at J, leaving 10 bases unmatched. There are 16 residues in the CDR3. Germline CDR1 and CDR2: SGHTA and FQGTGA. CDR3 nucleotides: TGTGCCAGCAGCTCTCGGACTAGCGGGAGAACCGGGGAGCAGTTCTTC. The encoded protein is CASSSRTSGRTGEQFF.

The chain carries TRBV6-6 and TRBJ1-2; D is unresolved. The CDR3 totals 12 residues. Germline V lookup: CDR1 MNHNY, CDR2 SVGAGI (reference sequence). V lost 4 bases to trimming and J lost 8 bases, with 11 bases between them. The CDR3 is CASSFGGLGYTF. Here the CDR3 DNA reads TGTGCCAGCAGTTTCGGAGGGCTGGGCTACACCTTC.

The rearrangement links TRBV9 to TRBJ2-4; D is perhaps TRBD1 or TRBD2 (6 bases each). Germline V gene lookup returns CDR1 SGDLS and CDR2 YYNGEE. With 0 bases removed from V and 7 bases from J, the gap between germline ends came to 17 bases. This CDR3 is built from 16 residues. This CDR3 reads CASSVEGGRGGNIQYF. CDR3 sequence (DNA): TGTGCCAGCAGCGTAGAGGGAGGCAGGGGAGGCAACATTCAGTACTTC.

The gene calls are TRBV30 and TRBJ1-2; D gene unclear. The CDR3 runs to 10 residues. Germline CDR1 reads GTSNPN; CDR2 reads SVGIG (reference sequence). The CDR3 bases are TGTGCTGGACTAGGCTATGGCTACACCTTC. Translation gives CAGLGYGYTF.

This clone was seen just once. The chain recombines TRBV6-1 with TRBJ2-5; D not resolved. Germline-derived CDR1 and CDR2 are MNHNS and SASEGT. The CDR3 has 10 residues. The ends were cut back, 4 bases at V and 13 bases at J, with 10 bases in the middle. The CDR3 region has the DNA TGTGCCAGCAGTGGGGGAATCCCGTACTTC. This translates into CASSGGIPYF.

V usage is TRBV6-5 and J usage is TRBJ2-5, with D possibly being TRBD1 (6 bases). Germline CDR1 is MNHEY and CDR2 is SVGAGI. V dropped 6 bases and J dropped 9 bases, with 17 bases sitting between them. The CDR3 totals 13 residues. CDR3 protein: CASRKPGAKAQYF. The CDR3 coding sequence is TGTGCCAGCAGAAAACCAGGGGCCAAAGCCCAGTACTTC.

The chain joins TRBV18 to TRBJ2-3; 9 bases match TRBD1. Trimming at V came to 8 bases and at J to 4 bases, leaving 13 bases not matched to a gene. Germline CDR1 KGHSH, CDR2 LQKENI. The CDR3 covers 16 residues. For the CDR3, the DNA is TGTGCCAGCAACAAACGACCCCGGACAGGGGCAGATACGCAGTATTTT. Residues: CASNKRPRTGADTQYF.

The rearrangement joins TRBV25-1 to TRBJ2-4; D remains ambiguous. Trimming stripped 1 base from V and 0 bases from J, with 4 bases between. CDR3 length equals 14 residues. Germline V lookup: CDR1 MGHDK, CDR2 SYGVNS. CDR3 sequence reads: CASSESAAKNIQYF. In nucleotides, the CDR3 is TGTGCCAGCAGTGAATCCGCAGCCAAAAACATTCAGTACTTC.

The gene calls are TRBV5-1 and TRBJ2-5; 7 bases are a match to TRBD1. The germline V gene encodes CDR1 SGHRS and CDR2 YFSETQ. The V segment lost 1 base and the J segment 2 bases; nucleotides outside the gene matches: 2. The CDR3 has 14 amino acids. CDR3 sequence (DNA): TGCGCCAGCAGCTTGACAGGGGTGCAAGAGACCCAGTACTTC. This encodes CASSLTGVQETQYF.

The chain employs TRBV11-2 and TRBJ1-5; tentatively, D is TRBD1 (5 bases). V was shortened by 5 bases and J by 0 bases, with 17 bases between the two germline ends. The germline V gene has CDR1 SGHAT and CDR2 FQNNGV. This CDR3 has 17 residues. The CDR3, as DNA: TGTGCCAGCAGCCCACCGGGACCTAGATATAGCAATCAGCCCCAGCATTTT. This sequence encodes CASSPPGPRYSNQPQHF. Filled out from reference TRBV11-2 and TRBJ1-5, the complete variable domain reads EAGVAQSPRYKIIEKRQSVAFWCNPISGHATLYWYQQILGQGPKLLIQFQNNGVVDDSQLPKDRFSAERLKGVDSTLKIQPAKLEDSAVYLCASSPPGPRYSNQPQHFGDGTRLSIL.

The V call is TRBV6-1, the J call TRBJ2-2; D is perhaps TRBD1 or TRBD2 (6 bases each). Trimming removed 0 bases from V and 1 base from J, with 15 bases in between. This CDR3 is 18 amino acids long. Germline-derived CDR1 and CDR2 are MNHNS and SASEGT. The chain's CDR3 is CASSEAWWGAKNTGELFF. The CDR3 bases are TGTGCCAGCAGTGAAGCGTGGTGGGGGGCGAAGAACACCGGGGAGCTGTTTTTT.

The chain combines TRBV28 with TRBJ1-5, with D unclear. The CDR3 consists of 18 residues. CDR1 MDHEN and CDR2 SYDVKM come from the germline V gene. Deletions cut 5 bases from V and 1 base from J, with 21 bases between. The DNA for the CDR3 is TGTGCCAGCAGTCCGCGTCCCGAACCGTACGCGAGCAATCAGCCCCAGCATTTT. Its translation: CASSPRPEPYASNQPQHF.

This clone was seen just once. The chain combines TRBV9 with TRBJ1-5; D unclear. This CDR3 spans 17 amino acids. V lost 4 bases and J lost 5, with 22 bases in between. The germline CDR1 and CDR2 sequences are SGDLS and YYNGEE. The CDR3 region is CASSSRLDPPAHQPQHF. The CDR3 coding sequence is TGTGCCAGCAGCTCAAGATTGGACCCCCCGGCCCATCAGCCCCAGCATTTT.

The chain links TRBV2 to TRBJ2-3; 8 bases match TRBD1. With V trimmed by 1 base and J by 4 bases, 7 bases remained unmatched. Germline V gene sequence: CDR1 SNHLY, CDR2 FYNNEI. The CDR3 totals 16 residues. The CDR3 DNA sequence: TGTGCCAGCAGTGAAGGAGGGACAGGACGGGCAGATACGCAGTATTTT. Amino acid sequence: CASSEGGTGRADTQYF. The whole variable domain, remainder taken from reference TRBV2 and TRBJ2-3, is EPEVTQTPSHQVTQMGQEVILRCVPISNHLYFYWYRQILGQKVEFLVSFYNNEISEKSEIFDDQFSVERPDGSNFTLKIRSTKLEDSAMYFCASSEGGTGRADTQYFGPGTRLTVL.

The gene calls are TRBV2 and TRBJ1-5; D perhaps matches TRBD1 (6 bases). The CDR3 extends over 13 amino acids. Trimming took off 3 bases at V and 6 bases at J, with 9 bases between the two ends. Germline CDR1 is SNHLY and CDR2 is FYNNEI. CDR3 region: CASSDRGPQPQHF. Written as DNA, the CDR3 is TGTGCCAGCAGTGACAGGGGACCTCAGCCCCAGCATTTT.

V and J are TRBV18 and TRBJ2-1; weak D call: TRBD2 (6 bases). Germline CDR1 is KGHSH and CDR2 is LQKENI. V was shortened by 1 base and J by 5 bases, with 12 bases between the two germline ends. The CDR3 extends over 15 amino acids. The CDR3 DNA sequence: TGTGCCAGCTCACCACAGGGGACTGATGACAATGAGCAGTTCTTC. This sequence encodes CASSPQGTDDNEQFF.

CDR3 sequence: CASSHWTGDSGANVLTF. The CDR3, as DNA: TGTGCCAGCAGTCATTGGACAGGGGACTCTGGGGCCAACGTCCTGACTTTC. V gene TRBV27 combines with J gene TRBJ2-6; the match to TRBD1 covers 9 bases. With 5 bases clipped from V and 0 bases from J, the junction kept 5 bases outside the gene matches. CDR3 length: 17 amino acids. Germline V gene lookup returns CDR1 MNHEY and CDR2 SMNVEV (reference sequence). The complete variable domain, with remaining parts taken from reference TRBV27 and TRBJ2-6, reads EAQVTQNPRYLITVTGKKLTVTCSQNMNHEYMSWYRQDPGLGLRQIYYSMNVEVTDKGDVPEGYKVSRKEKRNFPLILESPSPNQTSLYFCASSHWTGDSGANVLTFGAGSRLTVL.

CDR3 residues: CSAPAGGDTQYF. The DNA of the CDR3 is TGCAGCGCCCCAGCCGGGGGCGATACGCAGTATTTT. The rearrangement uses TRBV29-1 and TRBJ2-3, with D perhaps TRBD1 or TRBD2 (6 bases each). Germline V gene lookup returns CDR1 SQVTM and CDR2 ANQGSEA. Trimming stripped 7 bases from V and 6 bases from J, with 14 bases between. CDR3 length: 12 residues.

The chain uses TRBV5-1 and TRBJ2-2; 7 bases fit TRBD2. The germline gives CDR1 SGHRS, CDR2 YFSETQ. This CDR3 is 16 amino acids long. V dropped 4 bases and J dropped 4; count of bases not matched to a gene: 10. As DNA, the CDR3 is TGCGCCAGCAGCCCGGCTAGCGGACGAGCCACCGGGGAGCTGTTTTTT. Protein product: CASSPASGRATGELFF.

This clone showed up just once. This sequence joins TRBV7-2 and TRBJ2-1, with 14 bases identical to TRBD2. Looked up from germline, CDR1 is SGHTA and CDR2 is FQGNSA. After removal of 3 bases from V and 9 bases from J, the junction contained 4 bases not matched to a gene. The CDR3 is 15 amino acids. Here the CDR3 reads CASSFGLAGGGEQFF. The CDR3, as DNA: TGTGCCAGCAGCTTCGGACTAGCGGGAGGAGGTGAGCAGTTCTTC.

This chain links TRBV5-1 with TRBJ2-2; tentatively, D is TRBD1 (5 bases). Trimming shortened V by 7 bases and J by 1 base, and 11 bases separated the two germline ends. This CDR3 has 14 amino acids. Germline CDR1 SGHRS, CDR2 YFSETQ. The chain's CDR3 is CASGPQGNTGELFF. CDR3 nucleotide sequence: TGCGCCAGCGGACCTCAGGGGAACACCGGGGAGCTGTTTTTT.

V usage is TRBV19 and J usage is TRBJ2-1; D is ambiguous. The CDR3 loop spans 15 amino acids. The germline V and J ends were trimmed by 4 bases and 0 bases, with 10 bases remaining between them. CDR1 LNHDA and CDR2 SQIVND come from the germline V gene (reference sequence). The CDR3 bases are TGTGCCAGTAGTAGTGGGATAAACTCCTACAATGAGCAGTTCTTC. It is translated as CASSSGINSYNEQFF.

The rearrangement links TRBV2 to TRBJ1-4; 11 bases are shared with TRBD1. Germline values: CDR1 SNHLY, CDR2 FYNNEI. V lost 6 bases and J lost 8; bases outside the gene matches: 8. The CDR3 length is 15 residues. Here the CDR3 DNA reads TGTGCCAGCAGCCTTGGGACAGGGGGATGGGAAAAACTGTTTTTT. Protein sequence: CASSLGTGGWEKLFF.

This chain joins TRBV6-1 and TRBJ1-3; no clear D. Germline V gene lookup returns CDR1 MNHNS and CDR2 SASEGT. Trimming cost V 6 bases and J 2 bases, with 11 bases left between them. This CDR3 comprises 14 residues. CDR3 protein: CASSIWSPGNTIYF. The DNA of the CDR3 is TGTGCCAGCAGCATTTGGAGCCCTGGAAACACCATATATTTT.